These T cell receptor beta chains were read from a single sample in a study of blood T cells in healthy people across ages. TCRdb reprocessed the 5' RACE reads via MiXCR and lists one record per CDR3 protein. This sample carries 850,000 to 1,000,000 distinct CDR3 sequences, about 44% of them seen once, and the ten largest clones take over 10%. Sequenced material: blood. The source of these receptors is a man aged 25 to 45 in good health. CDR3s include the opening cysteine and the closing phenylalanine or tryptophan. The D gene is left open where the match is weak. Where a row states a size, it is once, few, many or the class of an expanded clone; other rows omit it.

-	TRBV4-2	15	TRBJ2-5	-	TGTGCCAGCAGCCAGGCCAGTACAGGGACCTACAAGCAGTACTTC	CASSQASTGTYKQYF
-	TRBV3-1	16	TRBJ2-5	few	TGTGCCAGCAGCCAAGATTTGGGGGGGGGCCTCCGGACCCAGTACTTC	CASSQDLGGGLRTQYF
TRBD2	TRBV7-6	17	TRBJ2-7	-	TGTGCCAGCAGCTTAGAGACTAGCGGGCGCTCCTACAATGAGCAGTACTTC	CASSLETSGRSYNEQYF
-	TRBV28	16	TRBJ1-6	few	TGTGCCAGCAGTCCTTCGGGGAGCTCCTATAATTCACCCCTCCACTTT	CASSPSGSSYNSPLHF
-	TRBV6-1	15	TRBJ2-3	-	TGTGCCAGCAGTGAAGCGCGGGGCTGCCTAGATACGCAGTATTTT	CASSEARGCLDTQYF
-	TRBV15	13	TRBJ1-5	-	TGTGCCACCAGCAGAGAAATAATAGGGCCCCAGCATTTT	CATSREIIGPQHF
TRBD2	TRBV27	17	TRBJ2-1	-	TGTGCCAGCAGTTCCCTTCACCCTAGCGGACCCTACAATGAGCAGTTCTTC	CASSSLHPSGPYNEQFF
-	TRBV4-1	14	TRBJ1-2	few	TGCGCCAGCAGCTTCGACCTGGCTAACTATGGCTACACCTTC	CASSFDLANYGYTF
TRBD1	TRBV9	17	TRBJ1-4	few	TGTGCCAGCAGCCCCGGTCGGGACAGTGCAACTAATGAAAAACTGTTTTTT	CASSPGRDSATNEKLFF
-	TRBV7-9	14	TRBJ1-4	-	TGTGCCAGCAGAAATCAGGGCCTGGAAGAAAAACTGTTTTTT	CASRNQGLEEKLFF
-	TRBV14	15	TRBJ2-3	-	TGTGCCAGCAGCCCCGGGGGCAGTCGAACAGATACGCAGTATTTT	CASSPGGSRTDTQYF
-	TRBV28	15	TRBJ1-5	-	TGTGCCAGCACCTTCGGAGGAGGGAGCAATCAGCCCCAGCATTTT	CASTFGGGSNQPQHF
TRBD1	TRBV5-4	16	TRBJ2-1	-	TGTGCCAGCAGCTTGGTCTATGGACAGGGAGACAATGAGCAGTTCTTC	CASSLVYGQGDNEQFF
TRBD2	TRBV10-3	14	TRBJ2-5	many	TGTGCCATCACCCTAGCGGAGTACCAAGAGACCCAGTACTTC	CAITLAEYQETQYF
TRBD2	TRBV3-1	15	TRBJ2-5	few	TGTGCCAGCAGCCAAGATTCGGGGAGGGGAAAGACCCAGTACTTC	CASSQDSGRGKTQYF
TRBD2	TRBV5-8	15	TRBJ2-1	-	TGTGCCAGCAGCGCCTATAGCGGGGCGTACAGTGAGCAGTTCTTC	CASSAYSGAYSEQFF
-	TRBV29-1	9	TRBJ2-4	few	TGCAGCGGCCAGGGGCCTCAGTACTTC	CSGQGPQYF
-	TRBV10-2	15	TRBJ2-6	-	TGCGCCAGCAGTGAGAGGGCTACTGGGGCCAACGTCCTGACTTTC	CASSERATGANVLTF
TRBD2	TRBV20-1	16	TRBJ2-7	-	TGCAGTGCTAGAGCTCTAGCGGGGGAGATCTCCTACGAGCAGTACTTC	CSARALAGEISYEQYF
TRBD1	TRBV2	12	TRBJ1-2	-	TGTGCCGGCGACAGGGAGGGTTATGGCTACACCTTC	CAGDREGYGYTF
-	TRBV7-3	15	TRBJ2-5	-	TGTGCCAGCAGCTTAAACGGGGGTCCCCAAGAGACCCAGTACTTC	CASSLNGGPQETQYF
-	TRBV7-7	16	TRBJ2-1	-	TGTGCTAGCAGCCCGGGGGCACGGAGAGCCTACAATGAGCAGTTCTTC	CASSPGARRAYNEQFF
-	TRBV12-3/TRBV12-4	19	TRBJ2-7	-	TGTGCCAGCAGTGGGGACCCATCGCAGGGCAGGGGAGTTTCCTACGAGCAGTACTTC	CASSGDPSQGRGVSYEQYF
TRBD1	TRBV7-8	17	TRBJ2-5	few	TGTGCCAGCAGCTTAGCGAATTTGGGACAGGGGTGGGAGACCCAGTACTTC	CASSLANLGQGWETQYF
TRBD2	TRBV27	13	TRBJ2-3	few	TGTGCCAGCAGTTGGGACTACACAGATACGCAGTATTTT	CASSWDYTDTQYF
TRBD1	TRBV12-3/TRBV12-4	16	TRBJ2-1	-	TGTGCCAGCAGTATGGGGGACAGCCCTTCCCACAATGAGCAGTTCTTC	CASSMGDSPSHNEQFF
TRBD1	TRBV20-1	13	TRBJ2-7	few	TGCAGTGCTGACGGGACAGGGAATTACGAGCAGTACTTC	CSADGTGNYEQYF
TRBD1	TRBV7-9	14	TRBJ1-4	-	TGTGCCAGCAGCGCCCAGGGGGGAGTGGAAAAACTGTTTTTT	CASSAQGGVEKLFF
TRBD2	TRBV27	9	TRBJ2-3	-	TGTGCAGCGGGGGATACGCAGTATTTT	CAAGDTQYF
TRBD1	TRBV12-3/TRBV12-4	16	TRBJ2-3	-	TGTGCCAGCAAAAACACAGGACAGGGGGCAGGAGATACGCAGTATTTT	CASKNTGQGAGDTQYF
-	TRBV7-3	14	TRBJ2-5	once	TGTGCCAGCAGCTTTAGGGCAGGAATAGAGACCCAGTACTTC	CASSFRAGIETQYF
-	TRBV6-5	16	TRBJ2-5	few	TGTGCCAGCAGTTACATGGTTGTTGGGGGCCGCGAGACCCAGTACTTC	CASSYMVVGGRETQYF
TRBD1	TRBV28	12	TRBJ2-4	few	TGTGCCAGCGCGACAGGGAGAGACATTCAGTACTTC	CASATGRDIQYF
-	TRBV20-1	16	TRBJ2-2	-	TGCAGTGCTAGAGTCTCCGGGACGGAATTGTTTCGGGAGCTGTTTTTT	CSARVSGTELFRELFF